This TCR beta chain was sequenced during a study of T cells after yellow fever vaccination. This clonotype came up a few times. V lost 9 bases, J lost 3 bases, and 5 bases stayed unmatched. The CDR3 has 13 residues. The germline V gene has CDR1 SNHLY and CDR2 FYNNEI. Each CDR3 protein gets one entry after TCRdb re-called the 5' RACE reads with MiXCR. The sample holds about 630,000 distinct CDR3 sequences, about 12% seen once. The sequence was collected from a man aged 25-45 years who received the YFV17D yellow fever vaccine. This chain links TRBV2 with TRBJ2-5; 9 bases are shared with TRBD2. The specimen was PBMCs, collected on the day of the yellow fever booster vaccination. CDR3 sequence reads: CARSAGGKETQYF. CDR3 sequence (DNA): TGTGCCAGGTCGGCGGGAGGGAAAGAGACCCAGTACTTC.